Given below is one T cell receptor beta chain in context. Its antigen is unknown. The V and J ends lost 5 bases and 6 bases, in that order; junction bases with no gene match: 8. The CDR3 extends over 15 amino acids. Per germline, CDR1 MDHEN and CDR2 SYDVKM. The protocol was immunoSEQ multiplex PCR, while the TCRdb copy is restricted to in-frame clones and leaves out a portion. The sample lists 30,000 to 35,000 clones; roughly 90% were seen once. This entry is derived from a study of multiple sclerosis patients with progressive multifocal leukoencephalopathy. Study-level results: TRBV and TRBJ usage showed no common pattern when PML developed. Whether JC virus or general immunocompromise explains the findings remained unclear.

Documented time point: time of PML onset. The chain combines TRBV28 with TRBJ2-2; 8 bases fit TRBD1. The sample here was PBMCs, taken from a patient treated with natalizumab. This TCR was sampled from a human donor with progressive multifocal leukoencephalopathy. The CDR3 is CASSTWDRFPGELFF. The CDR3 coding sequence is TGTGCCAGCAGTACATGGGACAGGTTCCCCGGGGAGCTGTTTTTT.